A selection of T cell receptor beta chains follows, all from one sample in a study of blood T cells in healthy people across ages. TCRdb reprocessed the 5' RACE reads via MiXCR and lists one record per CDR3 protein. This sample has about 1.5 million distinct CDR3 sequences; around 42% occur once, and the top ten carry roughly 7.9%. The sample was blood. The receptors here all came from a woman under 30 in good health. The CDR3 runs from the conserved cysteine through the conserved F or W. The D gene is left open where the match is weak. The size entry is marked missing in some rows and otherwise reads once, few, many or a size class.

v_call,clone_size,j_call,d_call,cdr3_aa,cdr3_nt
TRBV5-1,NA,TRBJ2-7,TRBD1,CASSLTGVGYEQYF,TGCGCCAGCAGCTTGACAGGGGTAGGCTACGAGCAGTACTTC
TRBV20-1,few,TRBJ2-7,NA,CSAIQDSTYEQYF,TGCAGTGCCATACAGGACTCCACCTACGAGCAGTACTTC
TRBV28,NA,TRBJ2-7,NA,CASSFFGLGSRYEQYF,TGTGCCAGCAGTTTTTTTGGGCTGGGCAGCCGCTACGAGCAGTACTTC
TRBV4-2,NA,TRBJ2-7,TRBD1,CASSSLIGQGSYEQYF,TGTGCCAGCAGCTCCCTAATTGGACAGGGCTCCTACGAGCAGTACTTC
TRBV5-1,NA,TRBJ2-1,NA,CASRFGDYNEQFF,TGCGCCAGCCGTTTCGGGGATTACAATGAGCAGTTCTTC
TRBV7-2,NA,TRBJ1-1,NA,CASSYGPPPQAFF,TGTGCCAGCAGCTACGGACCGCCGCCCCAAGCTTTCTTT
TRBV27,NA,TRBJ2-7,TRBD1,CASSVGQEGEQYF,TGTGCCAGCAGTGTGGGACAGGAGGGCGAGCAGTACTTC
TRBV7-9,few,TRBJ2-7,NA,CASSSGGGDEQYF,TGTGCCAGCAGCTCGGGCGGTGGGGACGAGCAGTACTTC
TRBV4-1,NA,TRBJ2-7,NA,CASSRLSAYERYF,TGCGCCAGCAGCCGCCTTTCCGCCTACGAGCGGTACTTC
TRBV6-2/TRBV6-3,NA,TRBJ2-1,NA,CASSPRDPSYNEQFF,TGTGCCAGCAGTCCTAGGGATCCCTCCTACAATGAGCAGTTCTTC
TRBV12-3/TRBV12-4,many,TRBJ2-5,TRBD2,CASSLSGGVSGTQYF,TGTGCCAGCAGTCTTAGCGGGGGGGTTTCAGGGACCCAGTACTTC
TRBV29-1,few,TRBJ2-1,TRBD2,CSVGGGARNEQFF,TGCAGCGTGGGGGGAGGGGCGCGGAATGAGCAGTTCTTC
TRBV29-1,NA,TRBJ2-7,NA,CSVVPGTGFYEQYF,TGCAGCGTCGTTCCAGGTACAGGATTCTACGAGCAGTACTTC
TRBV10-3,NA,TRBJ2-1,NA,CAISETQLGGLNEQFF,TGTGCCATCAGTGAGACACAGTTGGGCGGGTTGAATGAGCAGTTCTTC
TRBV6-1,NA,TRBJ2-5,NA,CASSPRLRTQETQYF,TGTGCCAGCAGCCCCCGACTAAGAACTCAAGAGACCCAGTACTTC
TRBV24-1,few,TRBJ1-1,NA,CATSRGNMNTEAFF,TGTGCCACCAGCCGGGGGAATATGAACACTGAAGCTTTCTTT
TRBV6-6,few,TRBJ1-2,NA,CASSDWGNYGYTF,TGTGCCAGCAGTGACTGGGGTAACTATGGCTACACCTTC
TRBV4-2,NA,TRBJ2-3,NA,CASSQAREDTQYF,TGTGCCAGCAGCCAAGCTCGCGAAGATACGCAGTATTTT
TRBV12-3/TRBV12-4,NA,TRBJ2-1,NA,CASSLSDGSWYEQFF,TGTGCCAGCAGTTTGTCGGACGGGAGTTGGTATGAGCAGTTCTTC
TRBV20-1,NA,TRBJ2-3,NA,CSARVSGGADTQYF,TGCAGTGCTAGAGTCTCGGGCGGGGCAGATACGCAGTATTTT
TRBV25-1,few,TRBJ1-2,NA,CASSEWGARGYTF,TGTGCCAGCAGTGAATGGGGGGCGCGAGGCTACACCTTC
TRBV27,NA,TRBJ2-7,TRBD2,CASSLVGGAFYEQYF,TGTGCCAGCAGTTTAGTCGGGGGGGCATTCTACGAGCAGTACTTC
TRBV19,NA,TRBJ1-4,NA,CATGQSNEKLFF,TGTGCCACAGGACAGTCAAATGAAAAACTGTTTTTT
TRBV9,few,TRBJ2-1,NA,CASSSHDRFYNEQFF,TGTGCCAGCAGTTCCCATGACAGATTTTACAATGAGCAGTTCTTC
TRBV10-3,once,TRBJ2-1,NA,CAISTGQASYNEQFF,TGTGCCATCAGTACCGGCCAGGCTTCCTACAATGAGCAGTTCTTC
TRBV29-1,NA,TRBJ2-5,TRBD1,CSVEQGANGYNEQYF,TGCAGCGTTGAACAGGGGGCTAATGGCTACAATGAGCAGTACTTC
TRBV7-3,NA,TRBJ2-1,TRBD1,CASSLVGQGSSEQFF,TGTGCCAGCAGCTTAGTAGGACAGGGGAGTTCTGAGCAGTTCTTC
TRBV5-1,once,TRBJ2-3,NA,CASSQTQLLADTQYF,TGCGCCAGCAGCCAAACTCAGCTTCTAGCAGATACGCAGTATTTT
TRBV9,few,TRBJ1-1,NA,CASSVGIQGRNTEAFF,TGTGCCAGCAGCGTAGGGATACAGGGTAGGAACACTGAAGCTTTCTTT
TRBV11-2,NA,TRBJ2-7,NA,CASSRGAGKYEQYF,TGTGCCAGCAGCCGAGGGGCAGGGAAATACGAGCAGTACTTC
TRBV11-2,NA,TRBJ2-7,NA,CASSNGHGESSYEQYF,TGTGCCAGCAGCAACGGACACGGAGAGAGCTCCTACGAGCAGTACTTC
TRBV12-5,NA,TRBJ2-7,TRBD1,CASGTGQGWIYEQYF,TGTGCTAGTGGAACCGGACAGGGTTGGATATACGAGCAGTACTTC
TRBV6-5,NA,TRBJ2-2,NA,CASSHRGLDTGELFF,TGTGCCAGCAGTCACAGGGGACTCGACACCGGGGAGCTGTTTTTT
TRBV24-1,NA,TRBJ1-5,NA,CATSDLGGEDQPQHF,TGTGCCACCAGTGATTTGGGGGGAGAAGATCAGCCCCAGCATTTT
TRBV29-1,NA,TRBJ1-1,NA,CSVGIPSGAGATEAFF,TGCAGCGTTGGAATCCCCTCCGGGGCAGGGGCGACTGAAGCTTTCTTT
TRBV7-9,few,TRBJ2-7,TRBD2,CASTSGTSGPYEQYF,TGTGCCAGCACCTCGGGGACTAGCGGTCCTTACGAGCAGTACTTC
TRBV10-3,NA,TRBJ1-3,NA,CAISARAADGNTIYF,TGTGCCATCAGTGCGAGGGCAGCTGACGGAAACACCATATATTTT
TRBV20-1,NA,TRBJ2-5,NA,CSAEMGGGKETQYF,TGCAGTGCCGAGATGGGGGGCGGGAAAGAGACCCAGTACTTC
TRBV3-1,NA,TRBJ1-2,NA,CASSQPRAPYGYTF,TGTGCCAGCAGCCAACCTCGGGCCCCCTATGGCTACACCTTC
TRBV5-1,NA,TRBJ2-2,NA,CASSLVLTEPGELFF,TGCGCCAGCAGCTTGGTACTGACAGAGCCCGGGGAGCTGTTTTTT
TRBV11-1,few,TRBJ2-7,NA,CASSRINQATYEQYF,TGTGCCAGCAGCCGGATTAACCAGGCCACTTACGAGCAGTACTTC
TRBV29-1,NA,TRBJ2-5,NA,CSVVTHLREPQQETQYF,TGCAGCGTTGTTACCCATCTGAGGGAACCACAGCAAGAGACCCAGTACTTC
TRBV20-1,NA,TRBJ2-2,NA,CSARDPRVNTGELFF,TGCAGTGCTAGAGATCCTCGGGTTAACACCGGGGAGCTGTTTTTT
TRBV7-9,NA,TRBJ2-7,NA,CASSLAEPSYEQYF,TGTGCCAGCAGCTTAGCCGAACCTAGCTACGAGCAGTACTTC
TRBV14,few,TRBJ2-7,TRBD1,CASSQEPGGTDYEQYF,TGTGCCAGCAGCCAAGAACCAGGGGGAACAGACTACGAGCAGTACTTC
TRBV4-1,NA,TRBJ2-7,NA,CASSHAPWGARSDEQYF,TGCGCCAGCAGCCATGCCCCGTGGGGGGCCAGGTCTGATGAGCAGTACTTC
TRBV5-6,few,TRBJ2-5,TRBD2,CASSRGLVGTETQYF,TGTGCCAGCAGCCGGGGACTAGTTGGGACGGAGACCCAGTACTTC
TRBV25-1,few,TRBJ2-3,NA,CASSEWGSTDTQYF,TGTGCCAGCAGTGAGTGGGGCAGCACAGATACGCAGTATTTT
TRBV25-1,NA,TRBJ1-5,NA,CASTPAGGQPQHF,TGTGCCAGCACACCGGCGGGGGGTCAGCCCCAGCATTTT
TRBV29-1,few,TRBJ2-5,NA,CSVALPGAQETQYF,TGCAGCGTTGCGCTCCCAGGGGCCCAAGAGACCCAGTACTTC
TRBV29-1,NA,TRBJ2-2,NA,CSGSGTANTGELFF,TGCAGCGGCTCCGGCACCGCGAACACCGGGGAGCTGTTTTTT
TRBV7-8,few,TRBJ2-5,TRBD2,CASSLLPSGQETQYF,TGTGCCAGCAGCTTACTCCCTAGCGGGCAAGAGACCCAGTACTTC
TRBV4-1,NA,TRBJ1-1,NA,CASTTAELMMNTEAFF,TGCGCCAGCACAACCGCGGAACTGATGATGAACACTGAAGCTTTCTTT
TRBV4-2,NA,TRBJ2-4,TRBD2,CASSQEGLGGEQYF,TGTGCCAGCAGCCAAGAGGGACTAGGGGGAGAGCAGTACTTC
TRBV11-2,NA,TRBJ2-3,TRBD2,CASSFGTSGGDTQYF,TGTGCCAGCAGCTTCGGGACTAGCGGGGGAGATACGCAGTATTTT
TRBV12-3/TRBV12-4,few,TRBJ1-2,NA,CASSLMTEGYTF,TGTGCCAGCAGTTTAATGACAGAGGGCTACACCTTC
TRBV9,NA,TRBJ2-1,TRBD2,CASSVLPSGDIEQFF,TGTGCCAGCAGCGTATTACCTAGCGGGGACATTGAGCAGTTCTTC